This T cell receptor beta chain was profiled in a study of shared clonotypes between healthy human individuals. General study points: What naive subsets generally showed was a larger estimated richness than memory subsets showed.

Healthy adults negative for HIV, lacking recent acute infections or vaccinations, served as donors. Only in-frame clones appear in the TCRdb table, and some are missing; sequencing was by immunoSEQ multiplex PCR. The sample holds under 2,500,000 clones, approximately 94% seen once. In the case of this clone: Its specificity is unknown.

The sequence was obtained from a man younger than 30 in good health. The specimen was naive CD4+ T cells sorted from blood. The subset is: CD45RA+ positively selected.

CDR3 bases: TGTGCCAGCAGACTGACACATACCTACGAGCAGTACTTC. It translates to CASRLTHTYEQYF. The chain is built from TRBV6-5 and TRBJ2-7, with D hard to call. CDR1 and CDR2 from the germline V gene are MNHEY and SVGAGI. The CDR3 is made up of 13 amino acids. V lost 6 bases and J 2 bases, leaving 11 bases between the germline ends.